Below are 18 T cell receptor beta chains sequenced from a single sample in a study of Ad26.COV2.S vaccination and SARS-CoV-2 variants. The protocol was immunoSEQ multiplex PCR, while the TCRdb copy is restricted to in-frame clones and leaves out a portion. The repertoire consists of roughly 400,000 clones, with over 75% occurring once and the leading ten covering 1.9%. The sample's treatment: roughly 19 received Ad26.COV2.S at low or high dose, single or two shots; about 5 received placebo; per-sample allocation not given. Repertoires come from day 63 after the first vaccine or placebo injection. This specimen consisted of peripheral blood, obtained in a trial of Ad26.COV2.S vaccine versus placebo. Receptor source: a person between 18 and 65 years old who received the Ad26.COV2.S COVID-19 vaccine or a placebo.

This clone was seen more than once but under ten times. The rearrangement uses TRBV4-1 and TRBJ1-1; D may be TRBD1 (6 bases). The length of the CDR3 is 16 residues. Germline V gene sequence: CDR1 MGHRA, CDR2 YSYEKL. V lost 1 base, J lost 5 bases, and 17 bases lay in between. Here the CDR3 DNA reads TGCGCCAGCAGCCAAGTCAGCAGGGGAAGAAAGACTGAAGCTTTCTTT. It yields the protein CASSQVSRGRKTEAFF.

J is TRBJ2-7 and V is TRBV3-1 (or the pseudogene TRBV3-2); 7 bases are a match to TRBD2. The V gene's germline CDR1 is LGHDT and CDR2 YNNKEL (reference sequence). The CDR3 sequence is 15 residues long. Unmatched junction bases numbered 12, after V lost 4 bases and J lost 6 bases. In DNA, the CDR3 is TGTGCCAGCAGCCCGTTTAAGGGAGGGTATCCCGAGCAGTACTTC. Its protein product is CASSPFKGGYPEQYF.

The chain links TRBV6-2 or TRBV6-3 to TRBJ2-1; D not resolved. Germline loops: CDR1 MNHEY, CDR2 SVGEGT. Trimming removed 2 bases from V and 7 bases from J, with 12 bases in between. The length of the CDR3 is 14 residues. In DNA form, the CDR3 reads TGTGCCAGCAGTTACCTGGAGTCTTATAATGAGCAGTTCTTC. This codes for CASSYLESYNEQFF.

The chain combines TRBV15 with TRBJ1-2, with 10 bases fitting TRBD1. V lost 8 bases to trimming and J lost 3 bases; unmatched junction nucleotides: 3. The CDR3 length is 13 residues. Germline V gives CDR1 LNHNV, CDR2 YYDKDF (reference sequence). DNA for the CDR3: TGTGCCACCGTGGGACAGGGGTACTATGGCTACACCTTC. Amino acid sequence: CATVGQGYYGYTF.

The V and J genes are TRBV7-9 and TRBJ2-3; TRBD2 matches 8 bases. CDR3 length: 14 amino acids. CDR1 is SEHNR and CDR2 is FQNEAQ in the germline V gene (reference sequence). J was trimmed by 5 bases and V by 8 bases; bases with no gene match: 9. The CDR3 DNA reads TGTGCCAGCCTCCTAGGGCGGGAGGTAGATACGCAGTATTTT. It codes for CASLLGREVDTQYF.

The J gene is TRBJ2-6, the V gene TRBV14; D uncertain. This CDR3 comprises 18 residues. Germline loops: CDR1 SGHDN, CDR2 FVKESK. V was clipped by 3 bases and J by 2 bases, with 17 bases between them. The DNA for the CDR3 is TGTGCCAGCAGCCAGGGGTCTATCCCATGGGCTGGGGCCAACGTCCTGACTTTC. This codes for CASSQGSIPWAGANVLTF.

This clone was picked up a small number of times. The V call is TRBV3-1 (or the pseudogene TRBV3-2), the J call TRBJ2-7; TRBD1 matches 10 bases. Germline-derived CDR1 and CDR2 are LGHDT and YNNKEL (reference sequence). The trim removed 5 bases at V and 2 bases at J, leaving 6 bases unmatched. The CDR3 covers 15 residues. Here the CDR3 reads CASSVGTGATYEQYF. CDR3 in DNA: TGTGCCAGCAGCGTCGGGACAGGGGCGACCTACGAGCAGTACTTC.

The chain is built from TRBV30 and TRBJ1-2, with a possible D match to TRBD1 (5 bases). The CDR3 has 13 residues. Per the germline V gene, CDR1 is GTSNPN and CDR2 is SVGIG (reference sequence). V lost 8 bases and J lost 3, with 16 bases in between. CDR3 in amino acids: CAASGPFYYGYTF. The CDR3 nucleotides read TGTGCCGCCTCGGGACCGTTCTACTATGGCTACACCTTC.

As DNA, the CDR3 is TGCGCCAGCAGCCAAGATAGGAGACAGGGGGACGGGGAGCTGTTTTTT. Protein product: CASSQDRRQGDGELFF. The V gene is TRBV4-1, the J gene TRBJ2-2, with 9 bases fitting TRBD1. V shed 0 bases and J 7 bases; nucleotides not matched to a gene: 6. CDR3 length: 16 residues. Germline CDR1 is MGHRA and CDR2 is YSYEKL.

This chain uses TRBV6-5 with TRBJ1-1; a possible D gene is TRBD1 (5 bases). CDR3 size: 15 residues. The germline V gene has CDR1 MNHEY and CDR2 SVGAGI. V was trimmed by 6 bases and J by 3 bases, leaving 17 bases between them. The chain's CDR3 is CASRSDLGGDTEAFF. The CDR3 DNA follows: TGTGCCAGCAGATCAGACCTGGGGGGGGACACTGAAGCTTTCTTT.

The chain joins TRBV9 to TRBJ2-7; D gene uncertain. Germline CDR1 SGDLS, CDR2 YYNGEE. The CDR3 has 17 residues. Trimming pared 4 bases from V and 5 bases from J, leaving 25 bases between. The chain's CDR3 is CASSPRFRQDPFHEQYF. Here the CDR3 DNA reads TGTGCCAGCAGCCCTCGATTCAGACAAGACCCTTTCCACGAGCAGTACTTC.

This clone was seen only a few times. V usage is TRBV7-3 and J usage is TRBJ1-6; D remains ambiguous. Germline CDR1 is SGHTA and CDR2 is FQGTGA. Trimming removed 6 bases from V and 5 bases from J, with 14 bases in between. The CDR3 length is 15 residues. CDR3 coding DNA: TGTGCCAGCAGACCTACGTCGACCGATAATTCACCCCTCCACTTT. It is translated as CASRPTSTDNSPLHF.

This CDR3 is CASRLSLGGVGETQYF. The CDR3 nucleotides are TGTGCCAGCAGACTGAGTCTAGGGGGGGTTGGAGAGACCCAGTACTTC. The V gene is TRBV3-1 (or the pseudogene TRBV3-2), the J gene TRBJ2-5; D possibly corresponds to TRBD2 (7 bases). The CDR3 is 16 residues long. V lost 6 bases and J 4 bases, leaving 21 bases between the germline ends. Germline V gene data show CDR1 as LGHDT and CDR2 as YNNKEL (reference sequence).

The V gene is TRBV9, the J gene TRBJ2-2; 11 positions match TRBD2. CDR3 size: 16 residues. The J segment lost 4 bases and the V segment lost 3 bases, leaving 5 bases of the junction unmatched. Germline-derived CDR1 and CDR2 are SGDLS and YYNGEE. This chain's CDR3 is CASSGTGTSGTGELFF. The DNA for the CDR3 is TGTGCCAGCAGCGGCACCGGGACTAGCGGCACCGGGGAGCTGTTTTTT.

The chain joins TRBV19 to TRBJ2-2, with D uncertain. CDR1 LNHDA and CDR2 SQIVND come from the germline V gene (reference sequence). V gave up 3 bases and J gave up 0 bases, with 8 bases separating them. The CDR3 contains 15 residues. This chain's CDR3 is CASSILSPNTGELFF. CDR3 bases: TGTGCCAGTAGTATTTTATCGCCGAACACCGGGGAGCTGTTTTTT.

This chain joins TRBV10-3 and TRBJ1-5, with D possibly TRBD1 on 5 matching bases. Deletions cut 3 bases from V and 0 bases from J, with 15 bases between. The CDR3 spans 17 residues. Per germline, CDR1 ENHRY and CDR2 SYGVKD. The CDR3: CAISDGKTVNSNQPQHF. The CDR3, as DNA: TGTGCCATCAGTGATGGGAAGACAGTGAATAGCAATCAGCCCCAGCATTTT.

The count of this clone is one. This sequence joins TRBV4-1 and TRBJ2-5; D is uncertain. The CDR3 loop spans 14 amino acids. With 4 bases removed from V and 5 bases from J, the gap between germline ends came to 14 bases. Looked up from germline, CDR1 is MGHRA and CDR2 is YSYEKL. The CDR3 DNA reads as TGCGCCAGCAGCCGGGCCCCCCTGAGGGAGACCCAGTACTTC. It specifies CASSRAPLRETQYF.

A single count supports this clone. V is TRBV19 and J is TRBJ1-2; a weak D match, TRBD1 (6 bases). V was pared by 7 bases and J by 6 bases, with 9 bases between. There are 11 residues in the CDR3. Germline loops: CDR1 LNHDA, CDR2 SQIVND (reference sequence). CDR3 in DNA: TGTGCCAGTACAGGGGCTAATGGCTACACCTTC. Translating gives CASTGANGYTF.